This T cell receptor (beta chain) originates from a study of T-cell reconstitution after alpha-beta-depleted transplantation in children. Study results and limitations: Reportedly, alpha-beta T cells present about two months post-transplant originated from several hundred expanded clones of graft origin. T-cell numbers and diversity, one year after transplant, stemmed largely from T cells that were newly produced. Where some patients showed high TCRbeta diversity at day 60, it came from recipient T cells and thymic progenitors that had survived.

This clonotype was detected only a few times. As yet, its antigen is unknown. V was clipped by 6 bases and J by 6 bases; unmatched bases: 10. The CDR3 consists of 16 residues. CDR1 MDHEN and CDR2 SYDVKM come from the germline V gene. The TCRbeta library incorporated unique molecular identifiers. In TCRdb, the PCR reads were re-called with MiXCR into one record per CDR3 protein. The sample holds 450,000 to 700,000 distinct CDR3 sequences; approximately 30% are singletons and the top ten take 30% to 40%. The sequence was collected from a boy under three years old with Wiskott-Aldrich syndrome, due to receive a stem cell transplant. Source: PBMCs, taken before TCRalphabeta/CD19-depleted stem cell transplant. V gene TRBV28 combines with J gene TRBJ2-1; 11 positions agree with TRBD2. The CDR3 region has the DNA TGTGCCAGCAGAAAACCCGGGACTAGCGGAAGCAATGAGCAGTTCTTC. This translates into CASRKPGTSGSNEQFF.